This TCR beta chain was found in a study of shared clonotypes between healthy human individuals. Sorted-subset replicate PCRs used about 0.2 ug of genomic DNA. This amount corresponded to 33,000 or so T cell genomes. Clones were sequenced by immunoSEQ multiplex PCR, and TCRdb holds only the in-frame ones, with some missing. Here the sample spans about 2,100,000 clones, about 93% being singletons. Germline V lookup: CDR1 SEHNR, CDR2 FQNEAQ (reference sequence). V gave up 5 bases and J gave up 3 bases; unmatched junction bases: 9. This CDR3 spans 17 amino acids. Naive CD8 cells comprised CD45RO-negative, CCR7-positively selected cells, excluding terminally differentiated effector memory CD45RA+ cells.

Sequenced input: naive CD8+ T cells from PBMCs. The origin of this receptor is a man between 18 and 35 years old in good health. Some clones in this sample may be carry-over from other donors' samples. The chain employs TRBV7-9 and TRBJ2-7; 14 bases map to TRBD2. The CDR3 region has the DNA TGTGCCAGCAGCCCCAGACTAGCGGGAGGGCCGGACTACGAGCAGTACTTC. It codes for CASSPRLAGGPDYEQYF.